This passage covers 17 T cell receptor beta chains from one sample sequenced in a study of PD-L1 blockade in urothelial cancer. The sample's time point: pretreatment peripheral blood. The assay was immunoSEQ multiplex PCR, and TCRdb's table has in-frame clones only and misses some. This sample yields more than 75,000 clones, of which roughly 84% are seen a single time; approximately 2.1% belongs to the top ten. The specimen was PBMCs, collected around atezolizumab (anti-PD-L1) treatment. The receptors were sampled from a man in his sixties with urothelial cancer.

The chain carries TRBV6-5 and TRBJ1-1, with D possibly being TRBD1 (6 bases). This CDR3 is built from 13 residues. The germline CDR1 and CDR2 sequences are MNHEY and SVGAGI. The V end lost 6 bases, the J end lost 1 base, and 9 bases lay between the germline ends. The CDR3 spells CASSQGRNTEAFF. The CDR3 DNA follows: TGTGCCAGCAGCCAGGGGCGGAACACTGAAGCTTTCTTT.

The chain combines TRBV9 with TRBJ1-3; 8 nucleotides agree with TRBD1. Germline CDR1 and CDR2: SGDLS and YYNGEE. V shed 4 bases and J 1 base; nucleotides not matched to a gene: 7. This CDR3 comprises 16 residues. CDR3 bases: TGTGCCAGCAGCTCCCACAGGGGGGAGTCTGGAAACACCATATATTTT. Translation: CASSSHRGESGNTIYF.

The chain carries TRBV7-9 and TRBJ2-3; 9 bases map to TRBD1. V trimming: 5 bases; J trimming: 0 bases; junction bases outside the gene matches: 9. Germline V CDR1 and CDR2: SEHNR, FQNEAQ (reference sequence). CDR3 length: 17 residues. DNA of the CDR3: TGTGCCAGCAGCCCGGGACAGGGAAACCCTAGCACAGATACGCAGTATTTT. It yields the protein CASSPGQGNPSTDTQYF.

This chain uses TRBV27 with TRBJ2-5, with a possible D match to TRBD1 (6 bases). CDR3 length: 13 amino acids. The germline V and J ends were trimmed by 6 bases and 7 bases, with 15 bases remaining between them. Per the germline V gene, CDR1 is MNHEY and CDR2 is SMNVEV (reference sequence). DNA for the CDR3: TGTGCCAGCAGACAGGGTTCGGTAGGGACCCAGTACTTC. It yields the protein CASRQGSVGTQYF.

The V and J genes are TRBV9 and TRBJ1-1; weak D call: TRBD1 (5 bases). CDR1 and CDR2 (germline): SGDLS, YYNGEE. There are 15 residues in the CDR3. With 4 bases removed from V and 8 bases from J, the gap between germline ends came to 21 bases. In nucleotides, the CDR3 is TGTGCCAGCAGCACCCGACCGGATCTTGGGGCCGAAGCTTTCTTT. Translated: CASSTRPDLGAEAFF.

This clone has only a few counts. CDR3 in DNA: TGCGCCAGCAGCCAGGCCATGAATAGCGGTTACGAGCAGTACTTC. The encoded protein is CASSQAMNSGYEQYF. The chain links TRBV4-3 to TRBJ2-7; tentatively, D is TRBD2 (6 bases). Germline values: CDR1 LGHNA, CDR2 YSLEER. The CDR3 consists of 15 residues. Trimming removed 3 bases at V and 4 bases at J, with 16 bases between.

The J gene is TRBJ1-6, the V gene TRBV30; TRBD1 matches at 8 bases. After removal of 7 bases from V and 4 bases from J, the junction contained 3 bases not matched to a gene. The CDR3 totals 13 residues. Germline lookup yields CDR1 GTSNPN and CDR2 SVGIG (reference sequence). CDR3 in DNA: TGTGCCTCCCACAGGGGGTATAATTCACCCCTCCACTTT. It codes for CASHRGYNSPLHF.

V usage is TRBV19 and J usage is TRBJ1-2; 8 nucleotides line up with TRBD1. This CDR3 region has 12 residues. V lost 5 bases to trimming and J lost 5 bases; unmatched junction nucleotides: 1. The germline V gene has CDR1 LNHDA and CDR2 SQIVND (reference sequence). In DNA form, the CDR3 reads TGTGCCAGTAGTGACAGGGGTTATGGCTACACCTTC. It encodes CASSDRGYGYTF.

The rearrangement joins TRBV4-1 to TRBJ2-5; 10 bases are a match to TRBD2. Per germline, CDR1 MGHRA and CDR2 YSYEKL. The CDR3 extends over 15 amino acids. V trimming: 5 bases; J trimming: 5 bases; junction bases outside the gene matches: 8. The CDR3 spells CASSASGRSEETQYF. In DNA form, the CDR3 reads TGCGCCAGCAGCGCTAGCGGGAGATCTGAGGAGACCCAGTACTTC.

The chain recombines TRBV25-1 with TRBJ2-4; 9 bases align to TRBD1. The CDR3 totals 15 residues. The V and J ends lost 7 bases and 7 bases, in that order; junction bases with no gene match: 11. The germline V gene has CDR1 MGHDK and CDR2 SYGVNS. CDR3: CASNIRDREGNIQYF. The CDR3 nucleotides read TGTGCCAGCAACATCCGGGACAGGGAGGGGAACATTCAGTACTTC.

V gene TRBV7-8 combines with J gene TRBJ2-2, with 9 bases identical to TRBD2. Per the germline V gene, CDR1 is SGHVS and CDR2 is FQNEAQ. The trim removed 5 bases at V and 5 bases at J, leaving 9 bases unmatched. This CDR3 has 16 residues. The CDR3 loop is CASSHIAGAPTGELFF. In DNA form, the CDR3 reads TGTGCCAGCAGCCATATAGCGGGGGCCCCGACCGGGGAGCTGTTTTTT.

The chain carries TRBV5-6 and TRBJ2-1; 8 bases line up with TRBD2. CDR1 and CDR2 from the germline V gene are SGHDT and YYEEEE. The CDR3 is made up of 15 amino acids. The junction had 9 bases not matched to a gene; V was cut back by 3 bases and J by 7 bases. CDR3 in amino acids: CASSWGGTSMNEQFF. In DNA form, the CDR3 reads TGTGCCAGCAGCTGGGGGGGGACTAGTATGAATGAGCAGTTCTTC. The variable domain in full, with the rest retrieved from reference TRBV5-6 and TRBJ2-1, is DAGVTQSPTHLIKTRGQQVTLRCSPKSGHDTVSWYQQALGQGPQFIFQYYEEEERQRGNFPDRFSGHQFPNYSSELNVNALLLGDSALYLCASSWGGTSMNEQFFGPGTRLTVL.

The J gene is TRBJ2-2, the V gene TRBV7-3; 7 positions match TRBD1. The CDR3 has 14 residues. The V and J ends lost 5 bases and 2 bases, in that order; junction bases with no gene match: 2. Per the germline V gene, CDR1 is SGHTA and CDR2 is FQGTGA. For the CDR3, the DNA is TGTGCCAGCAGCCGACAGGGAAACACCGGGGAGCTGTTTTTT. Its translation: CASSRQGNTGELFF.

CDR3 in amino acids: CSVELTSGGPPDTQYF. DNA of the CDR3: TGCAGCGTTGAATTAACTAGCGGGGGGCCCCCAGATACGCAGTATTTT. V and J are TRBV29-1 and TRBJ2-3; 12 positions match TRBD2. CDR3 length: 16 residues. Germline V gene sequence: CDR1 SQVTM, CDR2 ANQGSEA. V lost 2 bases to trimming and J lost 4 bases; unmatched junction nucleotides: 7.

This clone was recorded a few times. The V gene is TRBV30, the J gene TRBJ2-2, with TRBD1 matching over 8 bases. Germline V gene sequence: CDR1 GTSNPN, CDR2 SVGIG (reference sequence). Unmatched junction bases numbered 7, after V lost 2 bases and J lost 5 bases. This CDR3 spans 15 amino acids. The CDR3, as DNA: TGTGCCTGGAGTCCCCCGGACAGGGCGACCGGGGAGCTGTTTTTT. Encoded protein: CAWSPPDRATGELFF.

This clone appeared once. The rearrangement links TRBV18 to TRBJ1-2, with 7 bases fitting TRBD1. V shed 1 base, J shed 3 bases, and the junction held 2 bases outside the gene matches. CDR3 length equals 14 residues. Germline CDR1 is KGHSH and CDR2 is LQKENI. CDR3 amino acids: CASSPLDRDYGYTF. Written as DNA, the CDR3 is TGTGCCAGCTCACCACTTGACAGGGACTATGGCTACACCTTC.

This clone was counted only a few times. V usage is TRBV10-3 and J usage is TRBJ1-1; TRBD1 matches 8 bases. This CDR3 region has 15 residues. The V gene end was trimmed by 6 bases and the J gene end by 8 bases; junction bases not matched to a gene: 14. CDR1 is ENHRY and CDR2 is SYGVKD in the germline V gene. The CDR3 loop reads CAIRDSGTGREEAFF. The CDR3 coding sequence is TGTGCCATCAGAGACTCTGGGACAGGCCGGGAGGAAGCTTTCTTT.